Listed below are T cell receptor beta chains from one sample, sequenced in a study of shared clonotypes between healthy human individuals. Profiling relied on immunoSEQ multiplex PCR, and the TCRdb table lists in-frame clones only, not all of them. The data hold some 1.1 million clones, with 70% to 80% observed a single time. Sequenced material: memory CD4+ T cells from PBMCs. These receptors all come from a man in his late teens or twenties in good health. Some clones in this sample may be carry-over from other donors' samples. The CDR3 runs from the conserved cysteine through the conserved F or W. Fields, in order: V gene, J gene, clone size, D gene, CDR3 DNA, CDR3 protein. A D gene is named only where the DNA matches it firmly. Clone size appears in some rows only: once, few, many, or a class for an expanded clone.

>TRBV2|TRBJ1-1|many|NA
TGTGCCAGCGCAGTCCGACCGAACACTGAAGCTTTCTTT
CASAVRPNTEAFF
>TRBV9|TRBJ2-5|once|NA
TGTGCCAGCAGCGTAGGGCACGGTGGGGGAGAGACCCAGTACTTC
CASSVGHGGGETQYF
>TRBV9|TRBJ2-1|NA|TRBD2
TGTGCCAGCAGCGTAGGACTAGCGGGAGTTCAGAATGAGCAGTTCTTC
CASSVGLAGVQNEQFF
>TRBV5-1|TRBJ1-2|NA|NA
TGCGCCAGCACCCTCCGGCCGGGGCTTACTAACTATGGCTACACCTTC
CASTLRPGLTNYGYTF
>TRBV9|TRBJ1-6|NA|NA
TGTGCCAGCAGCGTAGAGGGAGAGGGTGCCCTCCACTTT
CASSVEGEGALHF
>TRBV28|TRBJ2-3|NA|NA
TGTGCCAGCAGCGCCCCTCATAGCACAGATACGCAGTATTTT
CASSAPHSTDTQYF
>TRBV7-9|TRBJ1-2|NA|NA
TGTGCCAGCAGCTTACTTACAGGGAGGGGCTACACCTTC
CASSLLTGRGYTF
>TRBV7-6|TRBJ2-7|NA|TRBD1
TGTGCCAGCAGCGCATTACAGGGGGCAGGGTACGAGCAGTACTTC
CASSALQGAGYEQYF
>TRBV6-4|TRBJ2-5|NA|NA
TGTGCCAGCGTTGGGAGCCTTGGGGAGACCCAGTACTTC
CASVGSLGETQYF
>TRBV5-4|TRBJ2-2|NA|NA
TGTGCCAGCAGCCCAGGGACGGACGGCGCCGGGGAGCTGTTTTTT
CASSPGTDGAGELFF
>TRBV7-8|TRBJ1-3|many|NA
TGTGCCAGCAGCCTCAAGGCCTTCTCTGGAAACACCATATATTTT
CASSLKAFSGNTIYF
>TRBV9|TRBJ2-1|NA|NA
TGTGCCAGCAGCGTAAGCCTGAATGAGCAGTTCTTC
CASSVSLNEQFF
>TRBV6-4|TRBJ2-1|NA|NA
TGTGCCAGCAGTGCCGACCAGGGAATGTTTCTGTTCTTC
CASSADQGMFLFF
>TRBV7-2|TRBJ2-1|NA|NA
TGTGCCAGCAGCTTAGGCCTCATGAGCCTCAATGAGCAGTTCTTC
CASSLGLMSLNEQFF
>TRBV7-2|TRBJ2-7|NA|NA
TGTGCCAGCAGCTTAGAGGCCGGCGAGCAGTACTTC
CASSLEAGEQYF
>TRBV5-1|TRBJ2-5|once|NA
TGCGCCAGCAGCTTAGACAGGGAGACCCAGTACTTC
CASSLDRETQYF
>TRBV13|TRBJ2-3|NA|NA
TGTGCCAGCAGCCTCATGGGTCTGAGCACAGATACGCAGTATTTT
CASSLMGLSTDTQYF
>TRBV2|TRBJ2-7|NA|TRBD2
TGTGCCAGCAGCGGACTAGCGGGAGGGTCCTACGAGCAGTACTTC
CASSGLAGGSYEQYF
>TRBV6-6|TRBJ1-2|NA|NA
TGTGCCAGCAAAATAACGGACGCCAACTATGGCTACACCTTC
CASKITDANYGYTF
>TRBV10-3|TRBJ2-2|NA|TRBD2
TGTGCCATCAGTGAGTGGAAAGGTTCAGCGGGAGAACCCACCGGGGAGCTGTTTTTT
CAISEWKGSAGEPTGELFF
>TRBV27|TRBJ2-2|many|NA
TGTGCCAGCAGTTTGTGGAATGGGGCGCAGAACACCGGGGAGCTGTTTTTT
CASSLWNGAQNTGELFF
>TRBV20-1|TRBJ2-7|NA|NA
TGCAGTGCTAGTACGGGACGCCTGTACTTC
CSASTGRLYF